One sample yielded the 23 T cell receptor beta chains listed below, sequenced in a study of T-cell reconstitution after alpha-beta-depleted transplantation in children. The TCRbeta library incorporated unique molecular identifiers. Via MiXCR, TCRdb re-called the PCR reads, giving one row per CDR3 protein. The sample has 170,000 or so distinct CDR3 sequences, approximately 6.8% seen once; the top ten hold 3%. Material: PBMCs from the stem cell graft donor, obtained from the stem cell graft. These receptor sequences come from a human donor who donated a stem cell graft to a child with Wiskott-Aldrich syndrome.

For the CDR3, the DNA is TGTGCCAGCAGCTTAGTTACTAGCGGGGGTATCACAGATACGCAGTATTTT. Encoded protein: CASSLVTSGGITDTQYF. The V and J genes are TRBV7-8 and TRBJ2-3; TRBD2 agrees at 11 bases. This CDR3 comprises 17 residues. With 1 base clipped from V and 2 bases from J, the junction kept 5 bases outside the gene matches. From germline, CDR1 is SGHVS and CDR2 FQNEAQ.

The chain recombines TRBV3-1 with TRBJ2-7; D unresolved. The germline V and J ends were trimmed by 4 bases and 3 bases, with 10 bases remaining between them. Germline loops: CDR1 LGHDT, CDR2 YNNKEL (reference sequence). The CDR3 totals 13 residues. For the CDR3, the DNA is TGTGCCAGCAGCCCCCCACTTAGCTACGAGCAGTACTTC. Translating it yields CASSPPLSYEQYF.

This CDR3 is CASSSPRQEQYF. The CDR3 DNA reads as TGTGCCAGCAGCTCACCCCGACAGGAGCAGTACTTC. J is TRBJ2-7 and V is TRBV7-9, with D tentatively TRBD1 (5 bases). Germline loops: CDR1 SEHNR, CDR2 FQNEAQ (reference sequence). V lost 4 bases and J lost 7, with 11 bases in between. The CDR3 spans 12 residues.

The chain joins TRBV7-9 to TRBJ2-2; D ambiguous. Germline lookup yields CDR1 SEHNR and CDR2 FQNEAQ (reference sequence). The CDR3 totals 13 residues. V lost 8 bases and J 11 bases, leaving 18 bases between the germline ends. This chain's CDR3 is CASGLGHLCELFF. The CDR3 DNA sequence: TGTGCCAGCGGCCTCGGGCACCTCTGCGAGCTGTTTTTT. The entire variable domain, with the rest obtained from reference TRBV7-9 and TRBJ2-2, is as follows: DTGVSQNPRHKITKRGQNVTFRCDPISEHNRLYWYRQTLGQGPEFLTYFQNEAQLEKSRLLSDRFSAERPKGSFSTLEIQRTEQGDSAMYLCASGLGHLCELFFGEGSRLTVL.

There are many counts of this clonotype. The genes are TRBV20-1 and TRBJ2-1; TRBD2 is a possible D gene (6 bases). The CDR3 runs 14 residues. Trimming shortened V by 2 bases and J by 13 bases, and 21 bases separated the two germline ends. Germline V gene data show CDR1 as DFQATT and CDR2 as SNEGSKA (reference sequence). The CDR3 loop reads CSARIGGPSKNQFF. DNA for the CDR3: TGCAGTGCTAGAATAGGAGGGCCCTCCAAAAATCAGTTCTTC.

The rearrangement links TRBV5-1 to TRBJ2-3; 7 nucleotides match TRBD1. V dropped 1 base and J dropped 0; count of bases not matched to a gene: 8. Germline V gives CDR1 SGHRS, CDR2 YFSETQ. The CDR3 spans 17 residues. CDR3 residues: CASSLYPPGQSTDTQYF. The CDR3, as DNA: TGCGCCAGCAGCTTGTATCCACCGGGACAGAGCACAGATACGCAGTATTTT. Supplemented by reference TRBV5-1 and TRBJ2-3, the full variable domain reads KAGVTQTPRYLIKTRGQQVTLSCSPISGHRSVSWYQQTPGQGLQFLFEYFSETQRNKGNFPGRFSGRQFSNSRSEMNVSTLELGDSALYLCASSLYPPGQSTDTQYFGPGTRLTVL.

This clonotype was picked up many times. The chain couples TRBV4-1 to TRBJ1-1; 7 positions match TRBD1. The CDR3 is 13 residues long. Germline V gene data show CDR1 as MGHRA and CDR2 as YSYEKL. V dropped 1 base and J dropped 10; count of bases not matched to a gene: 6. The CDR3, as DNA: TGCGCCAGCAGCCAAGCTTCTGACAGGGTAGCTTTCTTT. Translating gives CASSQASDRVAFF.

This clonotype was counted only a few times. This rearrangement joins TRBV30 to TRBJ1-1, with D tentatively TRBD1 (6 bases). V was pared by 0 bases and J by 4 bases, with 12 bases between. Germline values: CDR1 GTSNPN, CDR2 SVGIG (reference sequence). CDR3 length: 14 residues. Written as DNA, the CDR3 is TGTGCCTGGAGTGTTTGGTCGGGGGCCACTGAAGCTTTCTTT. Its protein is CAWSVWSGATEAFF.

This clonotype was observed many times. This chain joins TRBV20-1 and TRBJ2-5, with D perhaps matching TRBD2 (5 bases). Germline V gene lookup returns CDR1 DFQATT and CDR2 SNEGSKA (reference sequence). The CDR3 consists of 14 residues. Trimming cost V 6 bases and J 1 base, with 15 bases left between them. Written as DNA, the CDR3 is TGCAGTGCGAGGGAAGCGGAGGTCCAAGAGACCCAGTACTTC. As protein: CSAREAEVQETQYF.

The genes are TRBV7-9 and TRBJ2-2, with D perhaps matching TRBD2 (6 bases). Per germline, CDR1 SEHNR and CDR2 FQNEAQ (reference sequence). CDR3 size: 18 residues. V was clipped by 6 bases and J by 0 bases, with 20 bases between them. The CDR3 DNA sequence: TGTGCCAGCAGGCCCCCATTTGTGGGAGGATCGAACACCGGGGAGCTGTTTTTT. Protein sequence: CASRPPFVGGSNTGELFF.

The rearrangement links TRBV7-9 to TRBJ1-1; tentatively, D is TRBD1 (5 bases). Germline assignment: CDR1 SEHNR and CDR2 FQNEAQ (reference sequence). The CDR3 totals 15 residues. The V and J ends lost 1 base and 6 bases respectively, with 15 bases between them. The CDR3 DNA follows: TGTGCCAGCAGCTTAGAGGAGCAGGGATGGGCTGAAGCTTTCTTT. Residues: CASSLEEQGWAEAFF.

This clonotype was found a few times. The chain joins TRBV6-1 to TRBJ2-2, with a tentative D call TRBD1 (5 bases). The germline V and J ends were trimmed by 1 base and 3 bases, with 9 bases remaining between them. The CDR3 is 15 amino acids. Germline values: CDR1 MNHNS, CDR2 SASEGT. The CDR3 is CASSEVDKDTGELFF. The CDR3 DNA follows: TGTGCCAGCAGTGAAGTGGACAAAGACACCGGGGAGCTGTTTTTT.

This clonotype was seen many times. The rearrangement joins TRBV15 to TRBJ2-1, with D perhaps TRBD1 or TRBD2 (5 bases each). V was cut by 5 bases and J by 3 bases, with 11 bases left in between. Germline loops: CDR1 LNHNV, CDR2 YYDKDF (reference sequence). This CDR3 has 14 residues. CDR3 nucleotides: TGTGCCACCAGCGAAGGGACGGACTACAATGAGCAGTTCTTC. Amino acids: CATSEGTDYNEQFF.

This clonotype has just a few counts. The DNA of the CDR3 is TGTGCCAGCACCGGGACAGGGGGCGGAGGTGGCACTGAAGCTTTCTTT. Translation: CASTGTGGGGGTEAFF. The rearrangement links TRBV6-1 to TRBJ1-1; TRBD1 agrees at 12 bases. Trimming at V came to 7 bases and at J to 4 bases, leaving 10 bases not matched to a gene. CDR3 length: 16 residues. Germline V lookup: CDR1 MNHNS, CDR2 SASEGT.

With regard to this clonotype: This could be a read error, since a much larger clone is one nucleotide away. The chain links TRBV6-4 to TRBJ2-3; 7 bases are shared with TRBD1. This CDR3 has 14 residues. CDR1 MRHNA and CDR2 SNTAGT come from the germline V gene. The trim removed 6 bases at V and 4 bases at J, leaving 7 bases unmatched. The CDR3 bases are TGTGCCAGCAGCGATGACAGGGTTTCAGATACGCAGTATTTT. Encoded protein: CASSDDRVSDTQYF.

A note on this clonotype: With a much larger clone just one base away, this may be a read error. V is TRBV7-2 and J is TRBJ1-2; possibly TRBD1 for D (6 bases). Deletions cut 1 base from V and 2 bases from J, with 11 bases between. There are 15 residues in the CDR3. CDR1 and CDR2 (germline): SGHTA, FQGNSA. The CDR3 here is CASSLGRQGNYGYTF. For the CDR3, the DNA is TGTGCCAGCAGCTTAGGAAGGCAGGGGAACTATGGCTACACCTTC.

In its sample, this clonotype was seen many times. J is TRBJ2-5 and V is TRBV7-8; the D call may be TRBD1 or TRBD2 (5 bases each). CDR1 is SGHVS and CDR2 is FQNEAQ in the germline V gene. Trimming took off 5 bases at V and 4 bases at J, with 23 bases between the two ends. The CDR3 is made up of 17 amino acids. This CDR3 is CASSVTEWGRGTETQYF. CDR3 in DNA: TGTGCCAGCAGCGTAACCGAATGGGGGAGAGGAACAGAGACCCAGTACTTC.

The sample holds many counts of this clonotype. J is TRBJ2-1 and V is TRBV5-1, with 9 bases matching TRBD1. With 4 bases clipped from V and 3 bases from J, the junction kept 5 bases outside the gene matches. The germline CDR1 and CDR2 sequences are SGHRS and YFSETQ. The CDR3 length is 15 residues. CDR3 sequence: CASSAGDRDYNEQFF. The CDR3 nucleotides are TGCGCCAGCAGCGCGGGGGACAGGGACTACAATGAGCAGTTCTTC.

There are many counts of this clonotype. This chain uses TRBV7-8 with TRBJ2-7; a possible D gene is TRBD1 (5 bases). Germline assignment: CDR1 SGHVS and CDR2 FQNEAQ. The V and J ends lost 1 base and 3 bases respectively, with 13 bases between them. The CDR3 is made up of 15 amino acids. CDR3 sequence reads: CASSLEGMKSYEQYF. The CDR3 DNA reads as TGTGCCAGCAGCTTAGAGGGGATGAAGAGCTACGAGCAGTACTTC.

This clonotype came up many times. The J gene is TRBJ1-4, the V gene TRBV7-2, with D uncertain. Germline V lookup: CDR1 SGHTA, CDR2 FQGNSA. The V and J ends lost 1 base and 8 bases respectively, with 14 bases between them. The CDR3 loop spans 15 amino acids. The CDR3 DNA is TGTGCCAGCAGCTTAGAGTCGTTCAGTCAGGAAAAACTGTTTTTT. Translated, it gives CASSLESFSQEKLFF.

The sample holds many counts of this clonotype. The chain joins TRBV20-1 to TRBJ2-1; 8 nucleotides agree with TRBD2. In germline, CDR1 is DFQATT, CDR2 SNEGSKA (reference sequence). CDR3 length equals 12 residues. The V gene end was trimmed by 3 bases and the J gene end by 8 bases; junction bases not matched to a gene: 3. The chain's CDR3 is CSASTLADEQFF. Written as DNA, the CDR3 is TGCAGTGCTAGTACACTAGCGGATGAGCAGTTCTTC.

This clonotype was seen ten or more times. This chain connects TRBV12-3 or TRBV12-4 to TRBJ2-1, with 8 bases identical to TRBD2. V was pared by 6 bases and J by 3 bases, with 4 bases of the junction left unmatched. The CDR3 sequence is 14 residues long. The CDR3: CASRGAGVYNEQFF. The CDR3 DNA reads TGTGCCAGCAGGGGAGCGGGGGTCTACAATGAGCAGTTCTTC.

The rearrangement uses TRBV7-6 and TRBJ2-7; D might be TRBD2 (5 bases). The germline gives CDR1 SGHVS, CDR2 FNYEAQ. V was shortened by 2 bases and J by 2 bases, with 16 bases between the two germline ends. The CDR3 is 16 residues long. The CDR3 coding sequence is TGTGCCAGCAGCTTATTGGCGGAGGATCCGACCTACGAGCAGTACTTC. It yields the protein CASSLLAEDPTYEQYF.